This record looks at one T cell receptor (beta chain) sequence and its context. The sample belongs to a study of human thymus T cells. All available leukocytes, rather than a set cell count, yielded the blood DNA. CDR1 and CDR2 (germline): SGHDN, FVKESK. This CDR3 region has 16 residues. V dropped 4 bases and J dropped 4; count of bases not matched to a gene: 5. Here immunoSEQ multiplex PCR was the method, and the copy in TCRdb shows in-frame clones only, minus some. Of tens of thousands of clones listed, over 85% were seen once; the top ten hold about 6.5%. This TCR derives from a boy younger than two with a congenital heart defect but otherwise immunologically healthy. Input material: blood. V is TRBV14 and J is TRBJ2-1, with 12 bases fitting TRBD2. CDR3 loop: CASSRLAGALYNEQFF. CDR3 nucleotide sequence: TGTGCCAGCAGCCGACTAGCGGGAGCCCTTTACAATGAGCAGTTCTTC.